Following are 21 T cell receptor beta chains from one sample sequenced in a study of blood T cell repertoires in COVID-19. Assay: immunoSEQ multiplex PCR; the TCRdb copy retains only in-frame clones and omits some. Among under 200,000 clones listed, around nine tenths were seen once. The specimen sequenced was peripheral blood. The source is a woman of 80 years or more with COVID-19, enrolled during active disease.

The chain links TRBV10-3 to TRBJ1-1, with TRBD1 as a possible D gene (6 bases). This CDR3 is built from 14 residues. Looked up from germline, CDR1 is ENHRY and CDR2 is SYGVKD. V was cut by 3 bases and J by 6 bases, with 14 bases left in between. CDR3 in amino acids: CAISDPQGRAEAFF. The CDR3 DNA reads as TGTGCCATCAGTGATCCTCAGGGGAGAGCTGAAGCTTTCTTT.

As to this clone: A much larger clone is a single base away; this may be a read error. This sequence joins TRBV4-3 and TRBJ1-1, with D hard to call. V lost 1 base to trimming and J lost 3 bases, with 6 bases between them. The CDR3 has 13 residues. CDR1 is LGHNA, CDR2 YSLEER, per germline. In nucleotides, the CDR3 is TGCGCCAGCAGCCAAGGCGTGGACACTGAAGCTTTCTTT. It encodes CASSQGVDTEAFF.

This chain's CDR3 is CASSYTAGGRSNQPQHF. DNA for the CDR3: TGTGCCAGCAGTTACACGGCAGGGGGAAGGAGCAATCAGCCCCAGCATTTT. This chain uses TRBV6-2 or TRBV6-3 with TRBJ1-5; 7 positions match TRBD1. The CDR3 sequence is 17 residues long. The germline V gene has CDR1 MNHEY and CDR2 SVGEGT. J gave up 1 base and V 2 bases, and 8 bases lay outside the gene matches.

As DNA, the CDR3 is TGCGCCAGCACCCCGCCGGGGGAGGGCCGGGGGCAGTACTTC. This codes for CASTPPGEGRGQYF. The chain recombines TRBV5-1 with TRBJ2-7; TRBD2 aligns across 7 bases. Germline CDR1 SGHRS, CDR2 YFSETQ. The CDR3 runs to 14 residues. V gave up 6 bases and J gave up 9 bases; unmatched junction bases: 15. Together with reference TRBV5-1 and TRBJ2-7, the CDR3 gives the full variable domain: KAGVTQTPRYLIKTRGQQVTLSCSPISGHRSVSWYQQTPGQGLQFLFEYFSETQRNKGNFPGRFSGRQFSNSRSEMNVSTLELGDSALYLCASTPPGEGRGQYFGPGTRLTVT.

This clone was recorded only once. The chain has TRBV5-1 and TRBJ2-7, with 8 nucleotides matching TRBD1. Germline CDR1 SGHRS, CDR2 YFSETQ. Germline trimming cut 0 bases from V and 3 bases from J; bases unmatched to any gene: 5. CDR3 size: 15 residues. Here the CDR3 reads CASSLVTGGGYEQYF. The CDR3 DNA is TGCGCCAGCAGCTTGGTAACAGGGGGAGGCTACGAGCAGTACTTC.

The J gene is TRBJ1-6, the V gene TRBV7-6; D gene unclear. This CDR3 has 15 residues. Trimming left V 4 bases short and J 9 bases short, with 16 bases between. Germline CDR1 is SGHVS and CDR2 is FNYEAQ. The CDR3 reads CASSSGSSIGSPLHF. DNA of the CDR3: TGTGCCAGCAGCTCAGGTTCCAGTATCGGTTCACCCCTCCACTTT.

CDR3 sequence: CASSLGTAVQPQHF. DNA of the CDR3: TGTGCCAGCAGCCTAGGGACAGCGGTGCAGCCCCAGCATTTT. The rearrangement links TRBV5-5 to TRBJ1-5, with TRBD1 identical over 7 bases. CDR3 length equals 14 residues. Germline CDR1 SGHKS, CDR2 YYEKEE (reference sequence). V lost 4 bases and J lost 7; bases outside the gene matches: 8. Based on the CDR3 plus reference TRBV5-5 and TRBJ1-5, the full variable domain is DAGVTQSPTHLIKTRGQQVTLRCSPISGHKSVSWYQQVLGQGPQFIFQYYEKEERGRGNFPDRFSARQFPNYSSELNVNALLLGDSALYLCASSLGTAVQPQHFGDGTRLSIL.

This clone was found once. V and J are TRBV9 and TRBJ2-1, with no clear D. V was cut by 0 bases and J by 9 bases, with 10 bases left in between. The CDR3 runs to 13 residues. The germline CDR1 and CDR2 sequences are SGDLS and YYNGEE. CDR3: CASSVGVESEQFF. For the CDR3, the DNA is TGTGCCAGCAGCGTAGGCGTGGAGAGTGAGCAGTTCTTC.

Concerning this clone itself: The same CDR3 arises from other DNA sequences in this sample as well. The J gene is TRBJ1-1, the V gene TRBV19; TRBD1 aligns across 7 bases. Germline CDR1 is LNHDA and CDR2 is SQIVND (reference sequence). The CDR3 consists of 14 residues. Trimming at V came to 3 bases and at J to 0 bases, leaving 1 base not matched to a gene. DNA for the CDR3: TGTGCCAGTAGTATCACAGGGGTGAACACTGAAGCTTTCTTT. Translating gives CASSITGVNTEAFF.

This chain joins TRBV28 and TRBJ1-5, with unresolved D. Germline CDR1 reads MDHEN; CDR2 reads SYDVKM. This CDR3 has 12 amino acids. V dropped 5 bases and J dropped 6 bases, with 8 bases sitting between them. In DNA form, the CDR3 reads TGTGCCAGCAGTCAAGCTGGTCAGCCCCAGCATTTT. It yields the protein CASSQAGQPQHF.

This clone was found a few times. V usage is TRBV2 and J usage is TRBJ2-7; possible D gene TRBD1, 6 bases. V lost 6 bases and J 7 bases, leaving 19 bases between the germline ends. CDR1 is SNHLY, CDR2 FYNNEI, per germline. The CDR3 consists of 14 residues. Here the CDR3 reads CASRARDTQEEQYF. CDR3 nucleotide sequence: TGTGCCAGCAGAGCAAGGGACACTCAAGAGGAGCAGTACTTC.

This clone showed up just once. DNA of the CDR3: TGCGCCAGCAGCCCGGTACCGGGAGGGGCCGGGGAGCTGTTTTTT. Translating gives CASSPVPGGAGELFF. The gene calls are TRBV5-1 and TRBJ2-2; 8 bases align to TRBD2. CDR1 and CDR2 (germline): SGHRS, YFSETQ. V lost 4 bases, J lost 6 bases, and 8 bases stayed unmatched. The CDR3 runs 15 residues. The full variable domain, completed using reference TRBV5-1 and TRBJ2-2, is KAGVTQTPRYLIKTRGQQVTLSCSPISGHRSVSWYQQTPGQGLQFLFEYFSETQRNKGNFPGRFSGRQFSNSRSEMNVSTLELGDSALYLCASSPVPGGAGELFFGEGSRLTVL.

This clone has only one observation. The chain couples TRBV29-1 to TRBJ2-5; D possibly corresponds to TRBD2 (6 bases). There are 15 residues in the CDR3. Germline V gene data show CDR1 as SQVTM and CDR2 as ANQGSEA. V lost 4 bases and J lost 5, with 20 bases in between. This chain's CDR3 is CSVGPTSGSGETQYF. CDR3 coding DNA: TGCAGCGTTGGCCCGACTAGTGGGTCTGGGGAGACCCAGTACTTC.

The chain carries TRBV6-2 or TRBV6-3 and TRBJ2-2, with 7 bases fitting TRBD1. The germline CDR1 and CDR2 sequences are MNHEY and SVGEGT. The CDR3 is 17 amino acids. The V and J ends lost 0 bases and 0 bases, in that order; junction bases with no gene match: 4. The CDR3 protein is CASSYSRTGANTGELFF. CDR3 in DNA: TGTGCCAGCAGTTACTCCCGGACAGGCGCGAACACCGGGGAGCTGTTTTTT.

The J gene is TRBJ2-3, the V gene TRBV27, with TRBD2 matching 14 bases. Germline V gene data show CDR1 as MNHEY and CDR2 as SMNVEV (reference sequence). The V segment lost 0 bases and the J segment 3 bases; nucleotides outside the gene matches: 8. The CDR3 has 19 amino acids. The CDR3 region has the DNA TGTGCCAGCAGTTTATCCGGGACTAGCGGGAGCCGACGAACAGATACGCAGTATTTT. It encodes CASSLSGTSGSRRTDTQYF.

This clone was counted a few times. The chain uses TRBV7-6 and TRBJ1-3, with a weak D call TRBD1 (5 bases). This CDR3 contains 16 residues. Germline values: CDR1 SGHVS, CDR2 FNYEAQ. V lost 2 bases to trimming and J lost 1 base, with 12 bases between them. DNA of the CDR3: TGTGCCAGCAGCTTAAACACGGGGGTATCTGGAAACACCATATATTTT. This encodes CASSLNTGVSGNTIYF.

This clone was detected only a few times. The V gene is TRBV6-1, the J gene TRBJ1-2, with TRBD1 matching 10 bases. The V gene's germline CDR1 is MNHNS and CDR2 SASEGT. The CDR3 spans 16 residues. Trimming at V came to 2 bases and at J to 6 bases, leaving 9 bases not matched to a gene. The CDR3 spells CASSEIMRQGAHGYTF. For the CDR3, the DNA is TGTGCCAGCAGTGAAATTATGAGACAGGGGGCACATGGCTACACCTTC.

This clone was observed a single time. The chain links TRBV5-8 to TRBJ1-5; 8 nucleotides line up with TRBD1. Germline assignment: CDR1 SGHTS and CDR2 YDEGEE. Trimming removed 3 bases from V and 5 bases from J; junction bases left unmatched: 4. This CDR3 is built from 14 residues. The CDR3 loop reads CASSSDRGDQPQHF. Written as DNA, the CDR3 is TGTGCCAGCAGCTCTGACAGGGGTGATCAGCCCCAGCATTTT.

V gene TRBV7-9 combines with J gene TRBJ1-2; 7 bases are a match to TRBD1. The germline CDR1 and CDR2 sequences are SEHNR and FQNEAQ (reference sequence). This CDR3 spans 13 amino acids. The V and J ends lost 2 bases and 6 bases, in that order; junction bases with no gene match: 3. The CDR3 nucleotides read TGTGCCAGCAGCTTAACAGGGGTGGATGGCTACACCTTC. This codes for CASSLTGVDGYTF.

The chain links TRBV11-2 to TRBJ1-1; 7 bases are shared with TRBD1. The ends lost 5 bases at V and 1 base at J; junction bases unmatched: 10. Germline assignment: CDR1 SGHAT and CDR2 FQNNGV. This CDR3 region has 16 residues. CDR3 region: CASSPRQGKKNTEAFF. In DNA, the CDR3 is TGTGCCAGCAGCCCTCGACAGGGAAAAAAGAACACTGAAGCTTTCTTT. The full variable domain, rest sourced from reference TRBV11-2 and TRBJ1-1, is EAGVAQSPRYKIIEKRQSVAFWCNPISGHATLYWYQQILGQGPKLLIQFQNNGVVDDSQLPKDRFSAERLKGVDSTLKIQPAKLEDSAVYLCASSPRQGKKNTEAFFGQGTRLTVV.

The rearrangement joins TRBV6-2 or TRBV6-3 to TRBJ2-7, with TRBD2 identical over 10 bases. V dropped 6 bases and J dropped 0; count of bases not matched to a gene: 11. CDR3 length: 17 amino acids. Germline CDR1 is MNHEY and CDR2 is SVGEGT. Here the CDR3 reads CASSLQLAGPNSYEQYF. CDR3 sequence (DNA): TGTGCCAGCAGCCTACAACTAGCGGGACCTAACTCCTACGAGCAGTACTTC.